A selection of T cell receptor beta chains follows, all from one sample in a study of CD8 T cells in ankylosing spondylitis. TCRdb analysed the 5' RACE reads with MiXCR anew, one entry per CDR3 protein. The table includes 500,000 or so distinct CDR3 sequences, 5.3% detected once. Material: blood, either unsorted or a sorted T cell fraction (not recorded which). All receptors come from a male donor with ankylosing spondylitis. Both conserved end residues are trimmed from each CDR3. Clone sizes are given selectively: once, few, many, or a class where the clone is expanded.

abundance | j_gene | v_gene | CDR3aa
many | TRBJ1-5 | TRBV15 | ATSRERAGKKHQPQH
many | TRBJ2-7 | TRBV7-9 | ASSPPGPGPREY
many | TRBJ2-3 | TRBV11-2 | ASSLDWGGHGTDTQY
many | TRBJ2-1 | TRBV20-1 | SAPGEREGNEQF
- | TRBJ2-1 | TRBV2 | ASRGGSNEQF
many | TRBJ2-5 | TRBV20-1 | SARDSGTETQY
many | TRBJ2-3 | TRBV29-1 | SVTGGADFSTDTQY
many | TRBJ2-5 | TRBV10-3 | AISAWGETQY
many | TRBJ2-7 | TRBV5-6 | ASSLPTSGGWEQY
many | TRBJ1-2 | TRBV7-9 | ASDRGQGYGYT
- | TRBJ2-1 | TRBV28 | ASSPGLAGKQF
many | TRBJ2-7 | TRBV4-3 | ASSQGAPRDSHEQY
- | TRBJ1-4 | TRBV11-2 | ASSLAPGWEKLF
many | TRBJ2-5 | TRBV7-9 | ASTGFEETQY
many | TRBJ2-7 | TRBV27 | ASSFGTGSEQY
many | TRBJ2-1 | TRBV28 | ATTEGDYNEQF
many | TRBJ1-2 | TRBV9 | ASSLTGTQPIYGYT
many | TRBJ2-6 | TRBV7-9 | ASSYRYYSGANVLT
many | TRBJ2-4 | TRBV4-2 | ASSQMNSDKNIQY
many | TRBJ1-1 | TRBV29-1 | SVLVDEAF
few | TRBJ2-2 | TRBV7-9 | ASSLTGGPGELF
many | TRBJ1-1 | TRBV29-1 | SAHQGGTEAF
many | TRBJ1-1 | TRBV7-2 | ASSLKGMNTEAF
many | TRBJ2-7 | TRBV11-2 | ASSPVQGVHEQY
few | TRBJ2-6 | TRBV6-1 | ASWTYQTGANVLT
- | TRBJ2-7 | TRBV12-3/TRBV12-4 | ASSPGTFYEQY